The T cell receptor beta chain under discussion was sequenced for a study of T-cell memory formation after mild COVID-19. Study-wide context: TCR clusters largely stayed donor specific.

TCRdb re-analysed the 5' RACE reads in MiXCR, keeping a single row per CDR3 protein. The sample includes some 300,000 distinct CDR3 sequences, roughly 21% of them seen just once. Study conclusions and caveats: Clones from the second wave (peaking day 37) had unconfirmed SARS-CoV-2 specificity.

Remarks on this clonotype: Antigen specificity is unknown.

Trimming removed 7 bases at V and 2 bases at J, with 9 bases between. Germline-derived CDR1 and CDR2 are SGDLS and YYNGEE. This CDR3 has 13 residues. This chain connects TRBV9 to TRBJ2-2; perhaps TRBD2 as D (5 bases). The sequence derives from a man aged 18 to 30 who had mild COVID-19 (a few samples of this study predate the infection). Cell type and time point are not known. The specimen was PBMCs or a T cell subset sorted from them (not recorded which). The CDR3 DNA reads TGTGCCAGCTACGGGGTTAACACCGGGGAGCTGTTTTTT. This encodes CASYGVNTGELFF.